What follows is one T cell receptor beta chain and its context. Its target is not known. This sample was included in a study of PD-1 blockade in mismatch repair-deficient tumors. On the study more broadly: Patients had approximately 11 mismatch repair-deficient cancer types and were previously treated and progressing.

Per the germline V gene, CDR1 is MNHEY and CDR2 is SMNVEV (reference sequence). This CDR3 spans 12 amino acids. V was shortened by 6 bases and J by 11 bases, with 15 bases between the two germline ends. Study outcomes and limitations: Tumor-resident clones, often undetectable pretreatment in blood, expanded then contracted after pembrolizumab.

Clones were read by immunoSEQ multiplex PCR, and TCRdb kept only the in-frame ones, dropping some. The profile shows more than 9,500 clones, approximately 86% of them singletons. This sample's time point: approximately 11-day in vitro stimulation with candidate neoantigen peptide 2. Cells were stimulated roughly 10 days with each of seven or eight ELISpot-reactive neoantigens. An identically run culture lacking peptide was the fold-change baseline. The receptor comes from an adult with mismatch repair-deficient cancer. Sequencing was performed on cells cultured in vitro, taken from a patient treated with pembrolizumab. The genes are TRBV27 and TRBJ2-3; a possible D gene is TRBD1 (6 bases). The CDR3 is CASRQGYSKQYF. The DNA for the CDR3 is TGTGCCAGCAGACAGGGCTATTCGAAGCAGTATTTT.